Below, 8 T cell receptor beta chains from the same sample are listed, as sequenced in a study of blood T cells in healthy people across ages. A second PCR, run for roughly 7 to 12 cycles, used a sample-barcoded 5' primer plus a J-beta primer mix. TCRdb used MiXCR to reprocess the 5' RACE reads, holding one entry per CDR3 protein. The data contain 500,000 to 650,000 distinct CDR3 sequences, 25% to 35% of them seen just once; the ten biggest clones take up 3% to 4%. These data also formed part of another study, on T cells of mothers and their children.

Sample: blood. Receptors were obtained from a boy aged 2 to 10 in good health.

This clonotype was found a few times. CDR3 in amino acids: CASSPPGLAGPVTETQYF. The CDR3 DNA follows: TGCGCCAGCAGCCCACCGGGACTAGCGGGACCCGTGACAGAGACCCAGTACTTC. V is TRBV4-1 and J is TRBJ2-5; 13 nucleotides align to TRBD2. The CDR3 has 18 amino acids. CDR1 is MGHRA, CDR2 YSYEKL, per germline. V was pared by 4 bases and J by 4 bases, with 12 bases of the junction left unmatched.

V and J are TRBV5-1 and TRBJ1-2; weak D call: TRBD1 (6 bases). V was cut by 3 bases and J by 8 bases, with 14 bases left in between. Germline CDR1 and CDR2: SGHRS and YFSETQ. The CDR3 loop spans 13 amino acids. CDR3 sequence (DNA): TGCGCCAGCAGCTACCCAACAGGGATCGGCTACACCTTC. Amino acid sequence: CASSYPTGIGYTF.

The DNA for the CDR3 is TGCGCCAGCGGGACTAGCGGGAACTACGAGCAGTACTTC. Protein sequence: CASGTSGNYEQYF. The chain links TRBV5-1 to TRBJ2-7; TRBD2 agrees at 13 bases. This CDR3 has 13 amino acids. Germline V gene data show CDR1 as SGHRS and CDR2 as YFSETQ. The V and J ends lost 7 bases and 3 bases, in that order; junction bases with no gene match: 1.

The V and J genes are TRBV5-1 and TRBJ1-2; D gene uncertain. The CDR3 is 14 amino acids. Between the trimmed V and J ends, which lost 0 bases and 5 bases, there was a span of 11 bases. Germline assignment: CDR1 SGHRS and CDR2 YFSETQ. The CDR3 loop reads CASSLAEPQYGYTF. The DNA of the CDR3 is TGCGCCAGCAGCTTGGCAGAACCTCAGTATGGCTACACCTTC.

The chain joins TRBV7-2 to TRBJ2-1; D not certain. This CDR3 has 15 amino acids. V lost 4 bases and J 4 bases, leaving 14 bases between the germline ends. Per germline, CDR1 SGHTA and CDR2 FQGNSA. CDR3 nucleotides: TGTGCCAGCAGCTCCTCAGTGGGTCCGTACAATGAGCAGTTCTTC. As protein: CASSSSVGPYNEQFF.

The chain employs TRBV20-1 and TRBJ2-2; either TRBD1 or TRBD2 may fit D (5 bases each). Looked up from germline, CDR1 is DFQATT and CDR2 is SNEGSKA (reference sequence). The length of the CDR3 is 14 residues. V gave up 3 bases and J gave up 5 bases, with 13 bases separating them. The CDR3 is CSARMPGRTGELFF. The CDR3 DNA follows: TGCAGTGCTAGGATGCCGGGGCGAACCGGGGAGCTGTTTTTT.

V gene TRBV30 combines with J gene TRBJ2-4; unclear D gene. V was shortened by 1 base and J by 0 bases, with 13 bases between the two germline ends. Looked up from germline, CDR1 is GTSNPN and CDR2 is SVGIG (reference sequence). The CDR3 runs to 16 residues. The CDR3 loop reads CAWSGDLNGAKNIQYF. CDR3 coding DNA: TGTGCCTGGAGTGGTGACCTAAACGGAGCCAAAAACATTCAGTACTTC.

This chain joins TRBV9 and TRBJ2-2, with 7 positions matching TRBD1. Germline V gives CDR1 SGDLS, CDR2 YYNGEE. This CDR3 has 15 amino acids. The V and J ends lost 2 bases and 4 bases, in that order; junction bases with no gene match: 5. The CDR3 DNA is TGTGCCAGCAGCGTGGGACAGATTGCCACCGGGGAGCTGTTTTTT. Residues: CASSVGQIATGELFF. The complete variable domain, with remaining parts taken from reference TRBV9 and TRBJ2-2, reads DSGVTQTPKHLITATGQRVTLRCSPRSGDLSVYWYQQSLDQGLQFLIQYYNGEERAKGNILERFSAQQFPDLHSELNLSSLELGDSALYFCASSVGQIATGELFFGEGSRLTVL.